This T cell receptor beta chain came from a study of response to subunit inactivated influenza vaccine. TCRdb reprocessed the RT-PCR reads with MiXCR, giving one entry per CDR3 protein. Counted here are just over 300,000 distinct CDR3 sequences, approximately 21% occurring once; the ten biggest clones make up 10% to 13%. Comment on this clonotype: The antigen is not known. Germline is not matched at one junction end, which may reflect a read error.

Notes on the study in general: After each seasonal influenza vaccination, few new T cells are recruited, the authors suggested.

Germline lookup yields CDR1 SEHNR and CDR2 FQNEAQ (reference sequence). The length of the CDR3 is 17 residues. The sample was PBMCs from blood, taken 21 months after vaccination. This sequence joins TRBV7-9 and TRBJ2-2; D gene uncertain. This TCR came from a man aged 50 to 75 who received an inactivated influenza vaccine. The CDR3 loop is CASSIASGPANTGELFF. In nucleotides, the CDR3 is TGTGCCAGCAGCATAGCTTCCGGGCCCGCGAACACCGGGGAGCTGTTTTTT.